This T cell receptor (beta chain) was captured in a study of blood T cell repertoires in COVID-19. Study background: The origin of the acute and convalescent COVID-19 samples was the United States, Italy and Spain. The analysed material was cDNA or gDNA that came from T cells, B-cell-depleted T cells, or PBMCs.

V shed 0 bases and J shed 4 bases, with 13 bases lying between them. The CDR3 runs to 16 residues. CDR1 MGHRA and CDR2 YSYEKL come from the germline V gene. In the authors' methods: By means of reference gene primer amplification, nucleated cell counts were estimated. Sequenced by immunoSEQ multiplex PCR; TCRdb stores in-frame clones only, minus some. The V and J calls and the clone size are those of that table, but D and trimming were determined from the DNA. The top ten clones hold roughly 55% of a sample with over 45,000 clones, 75% to 90% of them seen once. This clone was seen once. V and J are TRBV4-1 and TRBJ1-3; a weak D match, TRBD1 (5 bases). The source is a man between 65 and 85 years old with acute or convalescent COVID-19. Sequences were obtained from peripheral blood. CDR3 nucleotides: TGCGCCAGCAGCCAAGATCCGGCGGGGGGAGGAAACACCATATATTTT. The encoded protein is CASSQDPAGGGNTIYF.